Listed below are T cell receptor beta chains from one sample, sequenced in a study of cytomegalovirus exposure and HLA in healthy donors. The method was immunoSEQ multiplex PCR; TCRdb's version includes in-frame clones alone and lacks a portion of them. The data show just under 250,000 clones, with roughly 82% seen just once and 5.4% held by the top ten. Sequenced: PBMCs. These receptors were collected from a woman aged 40 to 50 in good health and CMV-seropositive. CDR3s include the opening cysteine and the closing phenylalanine or tryptophan. A D gene is named only where the DNA matches it firmly.

cdr3_nt cdr3_aa d_call j_call v_call
TGTGCCAGCAGCCCGGAGGCGGATACGCAGTATTTT CASSPEADTQYF . TRBJ2-3 TRBV7-9
TGTGCCAGTAGTATAGGGCAGGGAAGAGGCGAGCAGTACTTC CASSIGQGRGEQYF . TRBJ2-7 TRBV19
TGTGCCAGCAGCCAAGACCCCCAGGGACTTGGAAACACCATATATTTT CASSQDPQGLGNTIYF . TRBJ1-3 TRBV4-2
TGTGCCAGCAGTTCGCCGGGACACCGAAGATTGGGAGCTTTCTTT CASSSPGHRRLGAFF . TRBJ1-1 TRBV6-5
TGTGCCAGCAGCTCTTACAGGGTTGGGTCCTACAATGAGCAGTTCTTC CASSSYRVGSYNEQFF . TRBJ2-1 TRBV5-4
TGTGCCAGTAAGGTCAGGGGGTACGAGCAGTACTTC CASKVRGYEQYF TRBD1 TRBJ2-7 TRBV19
TGTGCCAGCAGCTCTCCTAGCGGGGGGGCGCTAAATGAGCAGTTCTTC CASSSPSGGALNEQFF TRBD2 TRBJ2-1 TRBV7-2
TGTGCTCACAGCTCTGGGGGGGACTATGGCTACACCTTC CAHSSGGDYGYTF . TRBJ1-2 TRBV30
TGTGCCAGCAGCCCCTCTACTGAGCAGTTCTTC CASSPSTEQFF . TRBJ2-1 TRBV7-9
TGCGCCAGCAGCCAAGGGCAGTTTCTCTACGAGCAGTACTTC CASSQGQFLYEQYF . TRBJ2-7 TRBV4-3
TGTGCCAGTCATACAGGAGCTGGGGCCAACGTCCTGACTTTC CASHTGAGANVLTF . TRBJ2-6 TRBV19